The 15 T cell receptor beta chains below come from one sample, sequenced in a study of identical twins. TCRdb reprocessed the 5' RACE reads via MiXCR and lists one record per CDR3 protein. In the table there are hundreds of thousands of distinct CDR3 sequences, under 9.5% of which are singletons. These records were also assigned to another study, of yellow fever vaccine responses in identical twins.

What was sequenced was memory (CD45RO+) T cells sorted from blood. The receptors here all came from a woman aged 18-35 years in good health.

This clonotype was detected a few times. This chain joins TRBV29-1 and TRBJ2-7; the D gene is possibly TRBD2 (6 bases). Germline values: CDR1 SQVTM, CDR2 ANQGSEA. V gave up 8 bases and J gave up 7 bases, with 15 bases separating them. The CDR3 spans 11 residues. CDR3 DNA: TGCAGCCCCCGGGGGTTACAAGAGCAGTACTTC. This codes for CSPRGLQEQYF.

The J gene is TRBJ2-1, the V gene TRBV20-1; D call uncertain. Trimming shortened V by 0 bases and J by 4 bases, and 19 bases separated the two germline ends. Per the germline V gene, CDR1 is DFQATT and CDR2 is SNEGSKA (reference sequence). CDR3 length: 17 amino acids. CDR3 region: CSARDTARTSKYNEQFF. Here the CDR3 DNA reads TGCAGTGCTAGAGATACAGCTCGAACGTCTAAATACAATGAGCAGTTCTTC.

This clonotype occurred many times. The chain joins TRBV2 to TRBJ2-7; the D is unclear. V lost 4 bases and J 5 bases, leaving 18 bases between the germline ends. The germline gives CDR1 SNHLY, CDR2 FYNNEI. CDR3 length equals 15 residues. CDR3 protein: CASSVDPAPTNEQYF. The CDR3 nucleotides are TGTGCCAGCAGTGTAGACCCGGCCCCGACGAACGAGCAGTACTTC.

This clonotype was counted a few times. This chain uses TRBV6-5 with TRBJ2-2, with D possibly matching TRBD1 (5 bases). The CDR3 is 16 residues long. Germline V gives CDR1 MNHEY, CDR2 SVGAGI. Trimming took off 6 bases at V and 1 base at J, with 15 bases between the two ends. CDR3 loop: CASRKDSFLNTGELFF. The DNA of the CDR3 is TGTGCCAGCAGAAAAGACAGTTTCCTGAACACCGGGGAGCTGTTTTTT.

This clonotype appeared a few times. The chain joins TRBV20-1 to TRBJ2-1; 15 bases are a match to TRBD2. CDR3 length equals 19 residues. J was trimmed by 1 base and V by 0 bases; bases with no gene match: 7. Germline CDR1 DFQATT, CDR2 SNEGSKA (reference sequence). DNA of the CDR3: TGCAGTGCTAGAGATGGACTAGCGGGAGGGCGGGTGTCCTACAATGAGCAGTTCTTC. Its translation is CSARDGLAGGRVSYNEQFF.

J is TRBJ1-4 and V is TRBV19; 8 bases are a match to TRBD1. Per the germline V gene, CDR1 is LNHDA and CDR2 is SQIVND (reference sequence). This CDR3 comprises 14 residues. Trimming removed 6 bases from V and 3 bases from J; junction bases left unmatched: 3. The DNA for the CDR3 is TGTGCCAGTAGGGACAGGGCCGCTAATGAAAAACTGTTTTTT. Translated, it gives CASRDRAANEKLFF.

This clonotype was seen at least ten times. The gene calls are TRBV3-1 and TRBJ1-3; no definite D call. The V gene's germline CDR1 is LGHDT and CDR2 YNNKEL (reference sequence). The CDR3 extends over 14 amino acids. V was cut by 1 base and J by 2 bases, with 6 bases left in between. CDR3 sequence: CASSQGYAGNTIYF. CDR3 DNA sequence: TGTGCCAGCAGCCAAGGGTACGCTGGAAACACCATATATTTT.

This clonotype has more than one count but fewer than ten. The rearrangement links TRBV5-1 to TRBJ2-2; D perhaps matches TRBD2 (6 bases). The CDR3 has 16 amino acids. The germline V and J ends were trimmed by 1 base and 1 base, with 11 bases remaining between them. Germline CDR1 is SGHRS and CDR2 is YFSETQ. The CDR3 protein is CASSLRLALNTGELFF. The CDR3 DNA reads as TGCGCCAGCAGCTTGAGGCTAGCGTTGAACACCGGGGAGCTGTTTTTT. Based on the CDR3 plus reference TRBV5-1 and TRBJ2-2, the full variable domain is KAGVTQTPRYLIKTRGQQVTLSCSPISGHRSVSWYQQTPGQGLQFLFEYFSETQRNKGNFPGRFSGRQFSNSRSEMNVSTLELGDSALYLCASSLRLALNTGELFFGEGSRLTVL.

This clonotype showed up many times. The CDR3 spells CASSLGRYGRGELFF. The CDR3, as DNA: TGTGCCAGCAGCTTAGGGCGATACGGGCGCGGGGAGCTGTTTTTT. The V call is TRBV7-2, the J call TRBJ2-2; D gene ambiguous. The V and J ends lost 1 base and 7 bases respectively, with 13 bases between them. The germline V gene encodes CDR1 SGHTA and CDR2 FQGNSA. The length of the CDR3 is 15 residues.

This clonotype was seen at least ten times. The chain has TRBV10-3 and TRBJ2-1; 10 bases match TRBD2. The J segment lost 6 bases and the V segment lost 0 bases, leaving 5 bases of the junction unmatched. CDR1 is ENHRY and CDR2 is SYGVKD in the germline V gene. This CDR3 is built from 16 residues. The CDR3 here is CAISESRAGGRNEQFF. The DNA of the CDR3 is TGTGCCATCAGTGAGTCGAGAGCGGGAGGGCGCAATGAGCAGTTCTTC.

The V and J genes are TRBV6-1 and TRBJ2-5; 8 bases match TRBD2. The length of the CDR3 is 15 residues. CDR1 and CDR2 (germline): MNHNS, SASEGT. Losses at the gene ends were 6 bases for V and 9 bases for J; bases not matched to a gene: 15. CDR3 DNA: TGTGCCAGCAGCCCGGGGGGGTCCAACATCCTGCCCCAGTACTTC. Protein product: CASSPGGSNILPQYF.

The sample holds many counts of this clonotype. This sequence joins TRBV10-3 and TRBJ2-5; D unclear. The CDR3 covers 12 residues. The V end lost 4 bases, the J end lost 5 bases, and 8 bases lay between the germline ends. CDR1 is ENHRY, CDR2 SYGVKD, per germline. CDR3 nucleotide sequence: TGTGCCATCAGTGCCACGTTGGAGACCCAGTACTTC. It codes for CAISATLETQYF.

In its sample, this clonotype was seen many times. The CDR3 loop reads CAISGGFGSPPNEQFF. In nucleotides, the CDR3 is TGTGCCATCAGTGGGGGTTTCGGGTCCCCCCCAAATGAGCAGTTCTTC. The chain carries TRBV10-3 and TRBJ2-1; no firm D call. V was shortened by 4 bases and J by 7 bases, with 20 bases between the two germline ends. In germline, CDR1 is ENHRY, CDR2 SYGVKD. The CDR3 extends over 16 amino acids.

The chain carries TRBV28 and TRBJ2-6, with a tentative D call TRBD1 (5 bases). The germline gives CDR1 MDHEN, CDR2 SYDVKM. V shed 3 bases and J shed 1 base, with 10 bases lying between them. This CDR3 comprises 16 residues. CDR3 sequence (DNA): TGTGCCAGCAGTTTTTTTGGGGCTTCTGGGGCCAACGTCCTGACTTTC. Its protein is CASSFFGASGANVLTF.

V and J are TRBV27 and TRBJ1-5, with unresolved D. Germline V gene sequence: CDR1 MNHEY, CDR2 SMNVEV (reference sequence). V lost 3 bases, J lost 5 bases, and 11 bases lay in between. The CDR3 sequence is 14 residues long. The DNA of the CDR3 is TGTGCCAGCAGTTTGAAGGGCAGAGATCAGCCCCAGCATTTT. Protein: CASSLKGRDQPQHF.